A single sample gave rise to the 2 T cell receptor beta chains below, sequenced in a study of OX40 agonist ivuxolimab in advanced cancers. The repertoire was sequenced with immunoSEQ multiplex PCR; TCRdb's copy has only in-frame clones and lacks some. The table records roughly 66,000 clones, roughly 80% of them present only once. Sequencing used CD4+ or CD8+ T cells sorted from blood, obtained in a trial of the OX40 agonist ivuxolimab. These receptor sequences come from an adult with an advanced solid tumor such as melanoma, head and neck, liver or kidney cancer.

This chain links TRBV18 with TRBJ1-4; 7 bases match TRBD1. Germline V gene data show CDR1 as KGHSH and CDR2 as LQKENI. CDR3 length: 14 residues. Trimming at V came to 3 bases and at J to 7 bases, leaving 5 bases not matched to a gene. The CDR3 sequence is CASSPGQNGEKLFF. CDR3 DNA: TGTGCCAGCTCACCGGGACAGAACGGTGAAAAACTGTTTTTT.

The chain recombines TRBV5-6 with TRBJ2-2; D could derive from TRBD1 or TRBD2 (5 bases each). The germline gives CDR1 SGHDT, CDR2 YYEEEE. V lost 6 bases and J 6 bases, leaving 18 bases between the germline ends. This CDR3 contains 15 residues. The CDR3 DNA follows: TGTGCCAGCACCCAGGGACCTACCGAGGCCGGGGAGCTGTTTTTT. This gives the protein CASTQGPTEAGELFF.